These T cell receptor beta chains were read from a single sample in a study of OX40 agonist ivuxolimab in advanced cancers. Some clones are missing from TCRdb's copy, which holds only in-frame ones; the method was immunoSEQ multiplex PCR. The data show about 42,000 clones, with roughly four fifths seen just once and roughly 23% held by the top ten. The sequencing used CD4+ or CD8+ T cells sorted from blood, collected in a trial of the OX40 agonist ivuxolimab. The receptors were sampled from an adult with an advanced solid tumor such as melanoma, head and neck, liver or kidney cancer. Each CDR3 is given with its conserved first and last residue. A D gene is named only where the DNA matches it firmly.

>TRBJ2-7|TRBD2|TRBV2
CASSAGVGGPNEQYF
TGTGCCAGCAGTGCGGGGGTGGGAGGGCCCAACGAGCAGTACTTC
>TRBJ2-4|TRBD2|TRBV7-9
CASSPQTSSEENIQYF
TGTGCCAGCAGCCCCCAGACTAGCAGCGAAGAAAACATTCAGTACTTC
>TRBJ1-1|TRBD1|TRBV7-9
CASSPPRDRTEAFF
TGTGCCAGCAGCCCCCCCCGGGACAGGACTGAAGCTTTCTTT
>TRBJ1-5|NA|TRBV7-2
CASSRNRQGNQPQHF
TGTGCCAGCAGCCGAAACAGACAGGGCAATCAGCCCCAGCATTTT
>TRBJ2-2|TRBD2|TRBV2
CASSQGLAVGELFF
TGTGCCAGCAGCCAGGGACTAGCTGTCGGGGAGCTGTTTTTT
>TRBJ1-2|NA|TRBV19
CASSPRTAGTYGYTF
TGTGCCAGTAGTCCTCGGACAGCAGGAACTTATGGCTACACCTTC
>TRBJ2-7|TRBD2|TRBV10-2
CASRRTSGTYEQYF
TGCGCCAGCAGGAGGACTAGCGGGACCTACGAGCAGTACTTC
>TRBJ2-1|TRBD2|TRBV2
CASRVAGLPTYNEQFF
TGTGCCAGCAGAGTAGCGGGGCTCCCCACCTACAATGAGCAGTTCTTC
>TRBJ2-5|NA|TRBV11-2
CASSLEGAGHQETQYF
TGTGCCAGCAGCTTAGAGGGCGCGGGCCACCAAGAGACCCAGTACTTC
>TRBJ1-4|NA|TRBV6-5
CASSFTYRATNEKLFF
TGTGCCAGCAGTTTCACCTACAGGGCAACTAATGAAAAACTGTTTTTT
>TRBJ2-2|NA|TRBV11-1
CASSLGRSNTGELFF
TGTGCCAGCAGCTTAGGGCGGTCGAACACCGGGGAGCTGTTTTTT
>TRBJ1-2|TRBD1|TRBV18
CASSPRRTGDDGYTF
TGTGCCAGCTCACCACGCCGGACAGGGGATGATGGCTACACCTTC